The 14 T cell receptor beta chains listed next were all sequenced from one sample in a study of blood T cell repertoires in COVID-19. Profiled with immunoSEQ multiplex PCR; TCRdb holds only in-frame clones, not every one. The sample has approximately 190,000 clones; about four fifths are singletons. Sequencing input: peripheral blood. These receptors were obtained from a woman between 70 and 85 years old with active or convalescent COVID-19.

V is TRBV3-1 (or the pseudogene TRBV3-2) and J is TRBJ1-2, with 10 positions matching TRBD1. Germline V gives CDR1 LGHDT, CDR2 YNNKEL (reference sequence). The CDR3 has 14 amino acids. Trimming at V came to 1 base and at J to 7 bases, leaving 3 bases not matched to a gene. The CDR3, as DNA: TGTGCCAGCAGCCAAGCTGGGACAGGGGTTGGCTACACCTTC. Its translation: CASSQAGTGVGYTF.

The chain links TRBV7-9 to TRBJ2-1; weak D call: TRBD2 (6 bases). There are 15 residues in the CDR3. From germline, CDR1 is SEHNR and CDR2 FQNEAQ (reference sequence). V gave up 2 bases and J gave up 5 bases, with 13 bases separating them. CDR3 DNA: TGTGCCAGCAGCTTATACGGGAGTGGAGACAATGAGCAGTTCTTC. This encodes CASSLYGSGDNEQFF.

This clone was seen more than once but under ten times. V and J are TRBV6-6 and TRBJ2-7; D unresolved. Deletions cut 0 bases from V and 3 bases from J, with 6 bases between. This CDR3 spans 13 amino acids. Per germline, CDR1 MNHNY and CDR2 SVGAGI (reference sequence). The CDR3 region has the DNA TGTGCCAGCAGTTACTCGTTCCGCTACGAGCAGTACTTC. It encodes CASSYSFRYEQYF.

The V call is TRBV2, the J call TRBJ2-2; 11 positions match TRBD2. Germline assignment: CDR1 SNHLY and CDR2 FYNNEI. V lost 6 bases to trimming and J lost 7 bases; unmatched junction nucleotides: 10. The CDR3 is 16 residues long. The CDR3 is CASSTSGRGLHGELFF. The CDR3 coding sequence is TGTGCCAGCAGCACTAGCGGGAGAGGTCTTCACGGGGAGCTGTTTTTT.

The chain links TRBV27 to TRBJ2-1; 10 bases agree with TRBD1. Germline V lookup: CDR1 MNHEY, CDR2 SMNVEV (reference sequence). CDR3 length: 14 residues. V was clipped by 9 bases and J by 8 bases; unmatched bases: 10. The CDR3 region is CASSVGQGFDEQFF. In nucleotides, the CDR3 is TGTGCCAGTTCCGTGGGACAGGGGTTCGATGAGCAGTTCTTC.

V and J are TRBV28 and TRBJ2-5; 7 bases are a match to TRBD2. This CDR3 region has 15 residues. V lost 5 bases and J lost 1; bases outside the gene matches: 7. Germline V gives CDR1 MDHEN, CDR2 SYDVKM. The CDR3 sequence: CASSGGGRAQETQYF. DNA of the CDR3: TGTGCCAGCAGTGGGGGGGGAAGGGCCCAAGAGACCCAGTACTTC.

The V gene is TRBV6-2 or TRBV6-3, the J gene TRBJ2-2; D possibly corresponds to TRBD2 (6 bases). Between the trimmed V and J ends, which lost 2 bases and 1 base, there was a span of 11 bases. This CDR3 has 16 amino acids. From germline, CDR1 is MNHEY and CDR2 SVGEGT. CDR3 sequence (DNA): TGTGCCAGCAGTTACCCGCGGCGGGGGAACACCGGGGAGCTGTTTTTT. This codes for CASSYPRRGNTGELFF.

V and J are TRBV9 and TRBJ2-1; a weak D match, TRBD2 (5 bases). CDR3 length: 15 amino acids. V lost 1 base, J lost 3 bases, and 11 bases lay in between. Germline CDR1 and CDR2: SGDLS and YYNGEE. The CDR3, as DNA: TGTGCCAGCAGCGTAATCCCGGGAAGCTACAATGAGCAGTTCTTC. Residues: CASSVIPGSYNEQFF.

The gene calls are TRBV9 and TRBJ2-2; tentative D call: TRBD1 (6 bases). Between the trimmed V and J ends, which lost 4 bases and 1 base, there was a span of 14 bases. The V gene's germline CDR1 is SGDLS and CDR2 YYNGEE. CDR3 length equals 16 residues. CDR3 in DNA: TGTGCCAGCAGCACTCGAGGGACACGGAACACCGGGGAGCTGTTTTTT. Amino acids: CASSTRGTRNTGELFF.

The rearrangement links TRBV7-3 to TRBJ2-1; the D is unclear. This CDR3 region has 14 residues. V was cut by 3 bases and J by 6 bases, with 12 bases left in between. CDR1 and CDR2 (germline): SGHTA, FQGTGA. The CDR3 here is CASSFLVGGNEQFF. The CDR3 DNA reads TGTGCCAGCAGCTTCCTCGTCGGCGGCAATGAGCAGTTCTTC. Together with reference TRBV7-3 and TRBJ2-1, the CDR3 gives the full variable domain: GAGVSQTPSNKVTEKGKYVELRCDPISGHTALYWYRQSLGQGPEFLIYFQGTGAADDSGLPNDRFFAVRPEGSVSTLKIQRTERGDSAVYLCASSFLVGGNEQFFGPGTRLTVL.

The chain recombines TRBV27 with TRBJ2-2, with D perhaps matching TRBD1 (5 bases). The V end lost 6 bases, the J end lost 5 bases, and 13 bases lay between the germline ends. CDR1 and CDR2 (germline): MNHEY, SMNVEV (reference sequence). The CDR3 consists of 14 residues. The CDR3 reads CASRRQGWTGELFF. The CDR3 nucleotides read TGTGCCAGCAGGAGGCAGGGATGGACCGGGGAGCTGTTTTTT.

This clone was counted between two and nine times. The CDR3 region is CASSPTGRPTDTQYF. As DNA, the CDR3 is TGTGCCAGCAGCCCGACAGGGCGGCCCACAGATACGCAGTATTTT. The chain links TRBV5-5 to TRBJ2-3, with 7 bases that match TRBD1. Germline CDR1 SGHKS, CDR2 YYEKEE (reference sequence). The CDR3 contains 15 residues. V shed 4 bases and J 2 bases; nucleotides not matched to a gene: 7.

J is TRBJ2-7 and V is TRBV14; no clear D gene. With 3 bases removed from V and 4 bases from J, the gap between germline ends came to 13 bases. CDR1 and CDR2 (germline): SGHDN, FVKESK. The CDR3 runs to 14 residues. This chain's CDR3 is CASSHKALIYEQYF. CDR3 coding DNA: TGTGCCAGCAGCCATAAAGCGCTAATATACGAGCAGTACTTC.

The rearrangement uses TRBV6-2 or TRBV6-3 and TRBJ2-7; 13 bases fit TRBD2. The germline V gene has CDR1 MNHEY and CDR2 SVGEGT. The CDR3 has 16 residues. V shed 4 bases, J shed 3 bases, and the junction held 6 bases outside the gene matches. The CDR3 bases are TGTGCCAGCAGTTCGCCGGGACTAGCGGGGCTCTACGAGCAGTACTTC. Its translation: CASSSPGLAGLYEQYF.